The 29 T cell receptor beta chains below all came from one sample that was sequenced in a study of control samples from healthy donors and cancer patients. The data were produced by immunoSEQ multiplex PCR, yet TCRdb's version contains in-frame clones alone and is incomplete. The table records some 100,000 clones, around 88% of them present only once. Sequenced input: blood. All receptors come from a man aged 30 to 45 in good health.

The chain has TRBV14 and TRBJ2-5; D might be TRBD2 (5 bases). This CDR3 contains 12 residues. Germline-derived CDR1 and CDR2 are SGHDN and FVKESK. V dropped 1 base and J dropped 7 bases, with 7 bases sitting between them. The CDR3 DNA reads TGTGCCAGCAGCCAAGTCCGGGGGACCCAGTACTTC. Its protein product is CASSQVRGTQYF.

This rearrangement joins TRBV6-5 to TRBJ1-1, with a tentative D call TRBD1 (5 bases). The V gene lost 0 bases and the J gene lost 4 bases, with 9 bases spanning the gap. This CDR3 has 14 residues. Per the germline V gene, CDR1 is MNHEY and CDR2 is SVGAGI. CDR3 sequence: CASSYSTAVTEAFF. CDR3 sequence (DNA): TGTGCCAGCAGTTACTCGACAGCAGTCACTGAAGCTTTCTTT.

This clone came up once. The rearrangement links TRBV6-2 or TRBV6-3 to TRBJ2-1, with 9 bases matching TRBD1. The CDR3 consists of 14 residues. V lost 4 bases, J lost 15 bases, and 13 bases stayed unmatched. Per the germline V gene, CDR1 is MNHEY and CDR2 is SVGEGT. CDR3 DNA sequence: TGTGCCAGCAGTTGGGACAGGGAAGTTTCGCACGCGTTCTTC. Protein sequence: CASSWDREVSHAFF.

The chain links TRBV5-1 to TRBJ2-7; D remains ambiguous. CDR3 length: 14 amino acids. Per germline, CDR1 SGHRS and CDR2 YFSETQ. The ends were cut back, 4 bases at V and 0 bases at J, with 11 bases in the middle. The CDR3 nucleotides read TGCGCCAGCAGCCCCGAATCGAGCTCCTACGAGCAGTACTTC. It codes for CASSPESSSYEQYF.

The gene calls are TRBV4-1 and TRBJ1-1; D unresolved. The germline V and J ends were trimmed by 3 bases and 0 bases, with 11 bases remaining between them. The V gene's germline CDR1 is MGHRA and CDR2 YSYEKL. This CDR3 is 15 amino acids long. The CDR3 reads CASSHAKNLNTEAFF. In nucleotides, the CDR3 is TGCGCCAGCAGCCACGCTAAAAACTTGAACACTGAAGCTTTCTTT.

The chain employs TRBV7-3 and TRBJ2-1, with D hard to call. Germline loops: CDR1 SGHTA, CDR2 FQGTGA. Trimming left V 5 bases short and J 6 bases short, with 11 bases between. The CDR3 is 13 amino acids. CDR3 sequence reads: CASSQNRVNEQFF. The CDR3 DNA follows: TGTGCCAGCAGCCAGAATCGGGTCAATGAGCAGTTCTTC. Looking up the rest from reference TRBV7-3 and TRBJ2-1 gives the full variable domain: GAGVSQTPSNKVTEKGKYVELRCDPISGHTALYWYRQSLGQGPEFLIYFQGTGAADDSGLPNDRFFAVRPEGSVSTLKIQRTERGDSAVYLCASSQNRVNEQFFGPGTRLTVL.

The J gene is TRBJ1-2, the V gene TRBV28; maybe TRBD1 (5 bases). The V gene lost 3 bases and the J gene lost 4 bases, with 18 bases spanning the gap. This CDR3 comprises 16 residues. The germline V gene encodes CDR1 MDHEN and CDR2 SYDVKM. In nucleotides, the CDR3 is TGTGCCAGCAGTTTGGGGGAGGGCCTGGAGGGCTATGGCTACACCTTC. It translates to CASSLGEGLEGYGYTF.

V gene TRBV5-4 combines with J gene TRBJ1-1; unclear D gene. This CDR3 spans 12 amino acids. Trimming pared 0 bases from V and 3 bases from J, leaving 3 bases between. Germline CDR1 SGHNT, CDR2 YYREEE (reference sequence). The CDR3 DNA is TGTGCCAGCAGCTTGGATTACACTGAAGCTTTCTTT. This translates into CASSLDYTEAFF.

The chain is built from TRBV28 and TRBJ2-1; TRBD2 matches at 8 bases. The CDR3 contains 16 residues. Germline lookup yields CDR1 MDHEN and CDR2 SYDVKM. Trimming at V came to 1 base and at J to 9 bases, leaving 11 bases not matched to a gene. In DNA form, the CDR3 reads TGTGCCAGCAGTTTATCCGGGCTAGCGGGTAGGTCTGAGCAGTTCTTC. Its protein is CASSLSGLAGRSEQFF.

This rearrangement joins TRBV10-3 to TRBJ1-3, with D unresolved. The V gene's germline CDR1 is ENHRY and CDR2 SYGVKD. This CDR3 is built from 15 residues. Trimming pared 3 bases from V and 0 bases from J, leaving 9 bases between. CDR3 sequence: CAISDSHSSGNTIYF. CDR3 DNA: TGTGCCATCAGTGACAGCCATAGCTCTGGAAACACCATATATTTT.

This clone was seen once. V and J are TRBV10-3 and TRBJ2-2; D perhaps matches TRBD1 (7 bases). V shed 10 bases and J shed 5 bases, with 17 bases lying between them. The CDR3 is made up of 14 amino acids. Germline CDR1 is ENHRY and CDR2 is SYGVKD. The DNA for the CDR3 is TGTGCCACCAAAGGGTCAGGGGGGACCGGGGAGCTGTTTTTT. Translating it yields CATKGSGGTGELFF.

This clone was seen just once. V and J are TRBV4-1 and TRBJ2-5; 12 positions agree with TRBD2. CDR1 is MGHRA, CDR2 YSYEKL, per germline. Trimming removed 5 bases from V and 1 base from J; junction bases left unmatched: 5. This CDR3 contains 16 residues. The CDR3: CASSAGLAGFQETQYF. The CDR3 DNA reads as TGCGCCAGCAGCGCTGGACTAGCGGGATTCCAAGAGACCCAGTACTTC.

V is TRBV25-1 and J is TRBJ1-5; the D is unclear. The germline gives CDR1 MGHDK, CDR2 SYGVNS. This CDR3 contains 14 residues. Trimming left V 3 bases short and J 0 bases short, with 6 bases between. CDR3 bases: TGTGCCAGCAGTGATCTCAATAGCAATCAGCCCCAGCATTTT. This sequence encodes CASSDLNSNQPQHF.

The V and J genes are TRBV2 and TRBJ2-7, with D possibly being TRBD2 (5 bases). The CDR3 length is 15 residues. V lost 6 bases, J lost 7 bases, and 22 bases lay in between. Per the germline V gene, CDR1 is SNHLY and CDR2 is FYNNEI. The CDR3 is CASRVMEDPGLEQYF. The CDR3 bases are TGTGCCAGCAGGGTGATGGAGGATCCCGGGTTGGAGCAGTACTTC.

This clone was detected many times. The sample holds other DNA sequences that translate to the same CDR3. The CDR3 coding sequence is TGTGCCAGTAGTACAGGACAGGGGGCCTACGAGCAGTACTTC. Translating gives CASSTGQGAYEQYF. This chain connects TRBV19 to TRBJ2-7; TRBD1 matches 10 bases. V shed 4 bases, J shed 2 bases, and the junction held 2 bases outside the gene matches. Germline lookup yields CDR1 LNHDA and CDR2 SQIVND (reference sequence). This CDR3 has 14 amino acids.

This chain uses TRBV9 with TRBJ2-7, with D maybe TRBD1 (5 bases). CDR1 and CDR2 from the germline V gene are SGDLS and YYNGEE. Trimming took off 0 bases at V and 3 bases at J, with 10 bases between the two ends. The CDR3 runs 14 residues. Here the CDR3 DNA reads TGTGCCAGCAGCGTAGCGGCCCAGGGCTACGAGCAGTACTTC. Translated, it gives CASSVAAQGYEQYF.

The chain joins TRBV6-5 to TRBJ2-7, with a possible D match to TRBD2 (6 bases). The germline V and J ends were trimmed by 11 bases and 2 bases, with 16 bases remaining between them. This CDR3 contains 13 residues. The germline V gene has CDR1 MNHEY and CDR2 SVGAGI. The CDR3, as DNA: TGTGCCCTAGCCGGGACTCAGACCTACGAGCAGTACTTC. Its translation: CALAGTQTYEQYF.

This sequence joins TRBV11-1 and TRBJ1-1; D is undetermined. The CDR3 covers 13 residues. Germline CDR1 is SGHAT and CDR2 is FQDESV (reference sequence). Trimming pared 1 base from V and 7 bases from J, leaving 10 bases between. CDR3 loop: CASSLESTNEAFF. Here the CDR3 DNA reads TGTGCCAGCAGCTTAGAGAGTACAAATGAAGCTTTCTTT. The full variable domain, in which reference TRBV11-1 and TRBJ1-1 provide the parts outside the CDR3, is EAEVAQSPRYKITEKSQAVAFWCDPISGHATLYWYRQILGQGPELLVQFQDESVVDDSQLPKDRFSAERLKGVDSTLKIQPAELGDSAMYLCASSLESTNEAFFGQGTRLTVV.

V and J are TRBV2 and TRBJ1-1, with unresolved D. Germline-derived CDR1 and CDR2 are SNHLY and FYNNEI. V was cut by 4 bases and J by 4 bases, with 10 bases left in between. The CDR3 covers 13 residues. CDR3 sequence: CASSVGGRTEAFF. CDR3 nucleotide sequence: TGTGCCAGCAGTGTCGGAGGGCGCACTGAAGCTTTCTTT.

This rearrangement joins TRBV5-3 to TRBJ2-2; TRBD1 agrees at 9 bases. TRBV5-3 is placed among ORFs of uncertain function. Trimming removed 9 bases from V and 0 bases from J; junction bases left unmatched: 3. The CDR3 totals 14 residues. In DNA, the CDR3 is TGTGCCACCCGGACAGGGGCGAACACCGGGGAGCTGTTTTTT. Translated, it gives CATRTGANTGELFF.

J is TRBJ2-7 and V is TRBV5-1; D might be TRBD1 (6 bases). Trimming pared 0 bases from V and 3 bases from J, leaving 13 bases between. CDR3 length: 15 amino acids. CDR1 is SGHRS and CDR2 is YFSETQ in the germline V gene. CDR3 loop: CASSLGPGHLYEQYF. The CDR3, as DNA: TGCGCCAGCAGCTTGGGTCCGGGACATCTCTACGAGCAGTACTTC.

The chain couples TRBV7-9 to TRBJ1-3; D not resolved. Trimming pared 1 base from V and 1 base from J, leaving 14 bases between. The CDR3 is 17 amino acids. Germline values: CDR1 SEHNR, CDR2 FQNEAQ (reference sequence). The CDR3 spells CASSLGYPGGSGNTIYF. The CDR3 nucleotides are TGTGCCAGCAGCTTAGGCTATCCGGGAGGATCTGGAAACACCATATATTTT.

This CDR3 reads CASMFSGRAFEQFF. The CDR3 coding sequence is TGTGCCAGTATGTTTAGTGGGAGGGCCTTTGAGCAGTTCTTC. V gene TRBV19 combines with J gene TRBJ2-1; 7 bases agree with TRBD2. Unmatched junction bases numbered 12, after V lost 7 bases and J lost 9 bases. Germline CDR1 and CDR2: LNHDA and SQIVND (reference sequence). This CDR3 has 14 amino acids.

V is TRBV9 and J is TRBJ1-4; D is uncertain. V was cut by 0 bases and J by 7 bases, with 13 bases left in between. The germline gives CDR1 SGDLS, CDR2 YYNGEE. The CDR3 spans 15 residues. The CDR3 spells CASSVGEGLGEKLFF. CDR3 nucleotides: TGTGCCAGCAGCGTAGGAGAGGGTTTAGGTGAAAAACTGTTTTTT.

The genes are TRBV19 and TRBJ2-2, with a weak D call TRBD2 (6 bases). The germline V and J ends were trimmed by 0 bases and 5 bases, with 10 bases remaining between them. The CDR3 runs to 15 residues. Per the germline V gene, CDR1 is LNHDA and CDR2 is SQIVND (reference sequence). The CDR3 sequence: CASSIDGGPTGELFF. CDR3 coding DNA: TGTGCCAGTAGTATAGACGGGGGTCCTACCGGGGAGCTGTTTTTT.

The sample holds a few counts of this clone. The rearrangement uses TRBV4-1 and TRBJ2-3, with 10 positions matching TRBD2. The CDR3 length is 18 residues. V gave up 0 bases and J gave up 3 bases; unmatched junction bases: 9. Germline assignment: CDR1 MGHRA and CDR2 YSYEKL. The CDR3 reads CASSQDKIAGGLTDTQYF. CDR3 sequence (DNA): TGCGCCAGCAGCCAAGATAAGATAGCGGGAGGATTAACAGATACGCAGTATTTT.

This CDR3 is CASSSAGSYEQYF. CDR3 sequence (DNA): TGTGCCAGCAGTTCGGCGGGGTCCTACGAGCAGTACTTC. This chain connects TRBV27 to TRBJ2-7; TRBD2 is a possible D gene (6 bases). Germline V lookup: CDR1 MNHEY, CDR2 SMNVEV (reference sequence). The V and J ends lost 4 bases and 1 base respectively, with 8 bases between them. CDR3 length: 13 amino acids.

The J gene is TRBJ1-3, the V gene TRBV5-1; a possible D gene is TRBD1 (5 bases). Germline V gene data show CDR1 as SGHRS and CDR2 as YFSETQ. The V end was cut by 4 bases, the J end by 0 bases, with 14 bases between. The CDR3 covers 16 residues. The CDR3 sequence is CASSAGHSNSGNTIYF. CDR3 nucleotides: TGCGCCAGCAGCGCAGGACATTCAAACTCTGGAAACACCATATATTTT.

V and J are TRBV4-1 and TRBJ1-1; D gene uncertain. Trimming took 0 bases from V and 5 from J, leaving 13 bases between them. Germline assignment: CDR1 MGHRA and CDR2 YSYEKL. The CDR3 loop spans 15 amino acids. The CDR3 is CASSQDRTGSTEAFF. In nucleotides, the CDR3 is TGCGCCAGCAGCCAAGATCGGACGGGAAGTACTGAAGCTTTCTTT.